This T cell receptor beta chain was recorded in a study of T cell changes during pregnancy in multiple sclerosis. Profiled with immunoSEQ multiplex PCR; TCRdb holds only in-frame clones, not every one. The table records fewer than 90,000 clones, approximately 92% of them present only once. There are 17 residues in the CDR3. Losses at the gene ends were 8 bases for V and 0 bases for J; bases not matched to a gene: 11. CDR1 is MGHRA, CDR2 YSYEKL, per germline. Sequencing used peripheral blood, obtained in the third trimester of pregnancy. The receptor comes from a female donor in good health, enrolled as a control in a pregnancy study. This rearrangement joins TRBV4-1 to TRBJ2-2, with 8 bases aligning to TRBD2. The CDR3 sequence is CASRPASGRTNTGELFF. CDR3 bases: TGCGCCAGCCGCCCTGCCAGCGGGAGAACGAACACCGGGGAGCTGTTTTTT.